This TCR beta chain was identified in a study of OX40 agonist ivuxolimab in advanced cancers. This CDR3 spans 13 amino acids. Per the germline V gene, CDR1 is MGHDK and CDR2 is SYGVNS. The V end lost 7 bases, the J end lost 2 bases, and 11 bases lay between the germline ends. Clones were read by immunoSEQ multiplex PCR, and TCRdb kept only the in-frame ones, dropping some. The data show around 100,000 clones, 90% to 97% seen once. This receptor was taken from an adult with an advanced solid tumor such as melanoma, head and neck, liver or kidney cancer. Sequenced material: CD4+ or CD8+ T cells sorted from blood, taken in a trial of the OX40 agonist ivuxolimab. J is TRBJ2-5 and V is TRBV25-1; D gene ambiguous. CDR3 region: CASTEGMQETQYF. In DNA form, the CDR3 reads TGTGCCAGCACCGAAGGGATGCAAGAGACCCAGTACTTC. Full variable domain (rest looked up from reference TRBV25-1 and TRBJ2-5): EADIYQTPRYLVIGTGKKITLECSQTMGHDKMYWYQQDPGMELHLIHYSYGVNSTEKGDLSSESTVSRIRTEHFPLTLESARPSHTSQYLCASTEGMQETQYFGPGTRLLVL.